This T cell receptor (beta chain) came from a study of blood T cell repertoires in COVID-19. At the level of the study: Collection of acute and convalescent COVID-19 samples took place in the United States, Italy and Spain. PBMCs, B-cell-depleted T cells, or T cells provided the cDNA or gDNA that made up the material.

Trimming took 3 bases from V and 2 from J, leaving 8 bases between them. This CDR3 comprises 14 residues. Germline CDR1 MDHEN, CDR2 SYDVKM. Authors' analysis steps: Amplification with reference gene primers provided the estimates of nucleated cell counts. The data were produced by immunoSEQ multiplex PCR, yet TCRdb's version contains in-frame clones alone and is incomplete. Clone size and V and J calls were adopted from that table, with D and trimming inferred from the DNA. This table has about 190,000 clones, 70% to 85% appearing once. The sample was peripheral blood. The receptor was derived from a man in his forties or fifties who had recovered from COVID-19. The chain combines TRBV28 with TRBJ1-3, with D possibly matching TRBD1 (5 bases). The chain's CDR3 is CASSFKGPGNTIYF. CDR3 coding DNA: TGTGCCAGCAGTTTTAAGGGGCCTGGAAACACCATATATTTT.